Listed below are T cell receptor beta chains from one sample, sequenced in a study of blood T cell repertoires in COVID-19. Assay used: immunoSEQ multiplex PCR; TCRdb lists only in-frame clones, some missing. The sample contains 30,000 to 40,000 clones, about 74% of which appear only once. Input material: peripheral blood. The receptors shown here come from a man aged 65 to 85 with COVID-19, enrolled during active disease. CDR3s include the opening cysteine and the closing phenylalanine or tryptophan. A D gene is named only where the DNA matches it firmly. Clone size, where shown, is once, few, many, or a class for clones that have expanded.

CDR3nt: TGTGCCAGCAGCCCTACAGGGGACACTGAAGCTTTCTTT
CDR3aa: CASSPTGDTEAFF
d_gene: TRBD1
v_gene: TRBV7-9
abundance: medium-sized
j_gene: TRBJ1-1

CDR3nt: TGTGCCAGCAGCCCCGACTCAAGCTCTGGAAACACCATATATTTT
CDR3aa: CASSPDSSSGNTIYF
d_gene: .
v_gene: TRBV6-2/TRBV6-3
abundance: .
j_gene: TRBJ1-3

CDR3nt: TGTGCCAGCAGCGTAACCGGGACTAGCGGGAGGCTCACAGATACGCAGTATTTT
CDR3aa: CASSVTGTSGRLTDTQYF
d_gene: TRBD2
v_gene: TRBV9
abundance: .
j_gene: TRBJ2-3

CDR3nt: TGTGCCAGCAGCCATGGGGGGGACAATGAGCAGTTCTTC
CDR3aa: CASSHGGDNEQFF
d_gene: TRBD2
v_gene: TRBV7-6
abundance: medium-sized
j_gene: TRBJ2-1

CDR3nt: TGTGCCAGCAGCTCAAAGACTAGCGGGAGCTCCGGGGAGCTGTTTTTT
CDR3aa: CASSSKTSGSSGELFF
d_gene: TRBD2
v_gene: TRBV5-5
abundance: .
j_gene: TRBJ2-2

CDR3nt: TGTGCCAGTAGGCTTGGACTCTTTCAGTACTTC
CDR3aa: CASRLGLFQYF
d_gene: .
v_gene: TRBV19
abundance: .
j_gene: TRBJ2-4

CDR3nt: TGTGCCAGCAGTCCCCTCGCTGAAGCTTTCTTT
CDR3aa: CASSPLAEAFF
d_gene: .
v_gene: TRBV28
abundance: few
j_gene: TRBJ1-1

CDR3nt: TGTGCCACCAGTAGGCCGGGGGGGGGCGAAGATACGCAGTATTTT
CDR3aa: CATSRPGGGEDTQYF
d_gene: TRBD2
v_gene: TRBV24-1
abundance: once
j_gene: TRBJ2-3

CDR3nt: TGTGCCAGTAGTATAAACAGGGTGAATGAGCAGTTCTTC
CDR3aa: CASSINRVNEQFF
d_gene: .
v_gene: TRBV19
abundance: .
j_gene: TRBJ2-1

CDR3nt: TGTGCCAGCAGCGCCCACCAGGGTAACTATGGCTACACCTTC
CDR3aa: CASSAHQGNYGYTF
d_gene: .
v_gene: TRBV3-1/TRBV3-2
abundance: .
j_gene: TRBJ1-2

CDR3nt: TGTGCCAGCAGTTCCAGGGTTTTGGATGGCTACACCTTC
CDR3aa: CASSSRVLDGYTF
d_gene: .
v_gene: TRBV6-5
abundance: .
j_gene: TRBJ1-2

CDR3nt: TGTGCCAGCACAGGTCGAGACAGACCATACAATGAGCAGTTCTTC
CDR3aa: CASTGRDRPYNEQFF
d_gene: .
v_gene: TRBV14
abundance: .
j_gene: TRBJ2-1

CDR3nt: TGTGCCACCAGCCGGATAAGCGGGAGTGTTAACACCGGGGAGCTGTTTTTT
CDR3aa: CATSRISGSVNTGELFF
d_gene: TRBD2
v_gene: TRBV15
abundance: .
j_gene: TRBJ2-2

CDR3nt: TGTGCCAGCAGCACCGACAGGGGGCGGGGGGAGCTGTTTTTT
CDR3aa: CASSTDRGRGELFF
d_gene: TRBD1
v_gene: TRBV7-2
abundance: once
j_gene: TRBJ2-2

CDR3nt: TGTGCCAGCAGTCGTAAAACAGGGCCGAACACTGAAGCTTTCTTT
CDR3aa: CASSRKTGPNTEAFF
d_gene: .
v_gene: TRBV6-4
abundance: .
j_gene: TRBJ1-1

CDR3nt: TGTGCCAGCAGCAGTACAGGGGTCACTGAAGCTTTCTTT
CDR3aa: CASSSTGVTEAFF
d_gene: TRBD1
v_gene: TRBV5-4
abundance: .
j_gene: TRBJ1-1

CDR3nt: TGCGCCAGCAGCTCACGGGGGACTTATTTTCCCGGGGAGCTGTTTTTT
CDR3aa: CASSSRGTYFPGELFF
d_gene: .
v_gene: TRBV5-1
abundance: .
j_gene: TRBJ2-2

CDR3nt: TGTGCCAGCAGCCCCTTGGGGCGGGGAGTCATTCAGTACTTC
CDR3aa: CASSPLGRGVIQYF
d_gene: .
v_gene: TRBV2
abundance: few
j_gene: TRBJ2-4

CDR3nt: TGTGCCAGCAGCAAACAACCGGGACTCCAGACAGATACGCAGTATTTT
CDR3aa: CASSKQPGLQTDTQYF
d_gene: .
v_gene: TRBV3-1/TRBV3-2
abundance: .
j_gene: TRBJ2-3

CDR3nt: TGTGCCACCAGCAGAGATTCGAGGTATCATGAGCAGTTCTTC
CDR3aa: CATSRDSRYHEQFF
d_gene: .
v_gene: TRBV15
abundance: .
j_gene: TRBJ2-1

CDR3nt: TGTGCCAGCTCACCTCAGGGCGTGGACACTGAAGCTTTCTTT
CDR3aa: CASSPQGVDTEAFF
d_gene: .
v_gene: TRBV18
abundance: .
j_gene: TRBJ1-1

CDR3nt: TGTGCCAGCAGCGTAGCGACAGCCAGATCTAGCACAGATACGCAGTATTTT
CDR3aa: CASSVATARSSTDTQYF
d_gene: .
v_gene: TRBV9
abundance: .
j_gene: TRBJ2-3

CDR3nt: TGTGCCAGCAGCCCGAGGCCATCCTCTGGAAACACCATATATTTT
CDR3aa: CASSPRPSSGNTIYF
d_gene: .
v_gene: TRBV3-1/TRBV3-2
abundance: .
j_gene: TRBJ1-3

CDR3nt: TGTGCCAGCAGCCCGGCAGGGAACACTGAAGCTTTCTTT
CDR3aa: CASSPAGNTEAFF
d_gene: .
v_gene: TRBV3-1/TRBV3-2
abundance: .
j_gene: TRBJ1-1

CDR3nt: TGTGCCAGCAGTTTCGGTCTAGCGAACACCGGGGAGCTGTTTTTT
CDR3aa: CASSFGLANTGELFF
d_gene: .
v_gene: TRBV28
abundance: .
j_gene: TRBJ2-2

CDR3nt: TGTGCCAGCAGTTTACTAACCGGGGGGCGCTACGAGCAGTACTTC
CDR3aa: CASSLLTGGRYEQYF
d_gene: .
v_gene: TRBV28
abundance: .
j_gene: TRBJ2-7

CDR3nt: TGTGCCAGCAGGCCGACAGGAGTTCCTGAAGCTTTCTTT
CDR3aa: CASRPTGVPEAFF
d_gene: .
v_gene: TRBV12-3/TRBV12-4
abundance: .
j_gene: TRBJ1-1